Detailed here is one T cell receptor beta chain. Its antigen is undetermined. These data originate in a study of cytotoxic CD8 clonotypes in ibrutinib-treated CLL. Turning to the study itself: Results showed around 24 partial and 2 complete responses; following median around 68 months, 14 remained remitted, roughly twelve advanced.

Trimming took 0 bases from V and 0 from J, leaving 8 bases between them. The germline gives CDR1 MNHEY, CDR2 SVGAGI. This CDR3 is 15 amino acids long. Sequenced by immunoSEQ multiplex PCR; TCRdb stores in-frame clones only, minus some. The data contain 25,000 to 35,000 clones, roughly 85% of them singletons. Study-wide results and limits: Clonality increased at ibrutinib response and stayed stable in sustained remission. At progression, however, it fell back toward baseline.

This chain uses TRBV6-5 with TRBJ1-1; no clear D gene. This material consisted of PBMCs, taken after 24 months of ibrutinib treatment. This sequence originates from a human donor with chronic lymphocytic leukemia. The DNA of the CDR3 is TGTGCCAGCAGTTACTCAGGTGGCCTGAACACTGAAGCTTTCTTT. Its translation: CASSYSGGLNTEAFF.